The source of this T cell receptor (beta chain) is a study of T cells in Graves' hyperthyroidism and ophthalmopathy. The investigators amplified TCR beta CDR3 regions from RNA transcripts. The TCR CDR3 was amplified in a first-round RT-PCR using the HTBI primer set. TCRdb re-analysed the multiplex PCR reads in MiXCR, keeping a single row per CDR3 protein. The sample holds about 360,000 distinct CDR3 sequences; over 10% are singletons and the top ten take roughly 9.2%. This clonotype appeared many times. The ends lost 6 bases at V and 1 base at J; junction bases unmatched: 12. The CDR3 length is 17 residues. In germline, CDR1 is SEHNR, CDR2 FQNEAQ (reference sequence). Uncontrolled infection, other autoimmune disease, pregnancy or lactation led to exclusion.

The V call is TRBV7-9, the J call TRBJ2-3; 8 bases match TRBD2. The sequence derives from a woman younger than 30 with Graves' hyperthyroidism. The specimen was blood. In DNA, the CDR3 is TGTGCCAGCAGGCCACCGGGTTGGCGGGGGGGCACAGATACGCAGTATTTT. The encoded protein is CASRPPGWRGGTDTQYF. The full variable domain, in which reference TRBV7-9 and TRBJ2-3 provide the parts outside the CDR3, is DTGVSQNPRHKITKRGQNVTFRCDPISEHNRLYWYRQTLGQGPEFLTYFQNEAQLEKSRLLSDRFSAERPKGSFSTLEIQRTEQGDSAMYLCASRPPGWRGGTDTQYFGPGTRLTVL.